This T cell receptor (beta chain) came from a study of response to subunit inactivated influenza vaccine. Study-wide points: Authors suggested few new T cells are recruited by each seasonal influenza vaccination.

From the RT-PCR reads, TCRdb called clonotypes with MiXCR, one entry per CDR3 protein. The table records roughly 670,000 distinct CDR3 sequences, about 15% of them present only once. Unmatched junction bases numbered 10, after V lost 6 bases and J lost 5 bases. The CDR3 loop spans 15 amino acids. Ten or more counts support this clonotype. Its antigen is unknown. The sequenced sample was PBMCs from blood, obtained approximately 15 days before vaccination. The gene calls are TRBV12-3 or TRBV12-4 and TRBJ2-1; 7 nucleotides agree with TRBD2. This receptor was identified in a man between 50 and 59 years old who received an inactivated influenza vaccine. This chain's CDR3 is CASSLQAGNNNEQFF. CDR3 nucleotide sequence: TGTGCCAGCAGCCTACAAGCGGGAAACAACAATGAGCAGTTCTTC.